The 21 T cell receptor beta chains below come from one sample, sequenced in a study of blood T cell repertoires in COVID-19. Clones were sequenced by immunoSEQ multiplex PCR, and TCRdb holds only the in-frame ones, with some missing. The repertoire holds about 180,000 clones, with 86% as singletons. The sequencing sample was made of peripheral blood. These receptors were obtained from a woman in her twenties or thirties with active or convalescent COVID-19.

This rearrangement joins TRBV5-1 to TRBJ2-2; tentative D call: TRBD1 (5 bases). The CDR3 runs 15 residues. Trimming stripped 4 bases from V and 7 bases from J, with 17 bases between. The germline CDR1 and CDR2 sequences are SGHRS and YFSETQ. The CDR3 spells CASSGRTSYDGELFF. CDR3 sequence (DNA): TGCGCCAGCAGCGGCCGGACATCTTATGACGGGGAGCTGTTTTTT.

CDR3 DNA: TGTGCCAGCAGCTTTAAGGGAGAGGAAAAACTGTTTTTT. Protein sequence: CASSFKGEEKLFF. The chain links TRBV13 to TRBJ1-4; the D is unclear. Germline CDR1 and CDR2: PRHDT and FYEKMQ (reference sequence). Trimming cost V 3 bases and J 8 bases, with 10 bases left between them. The CDR3 consists of 13 residues.

This clone was seen more than once but under ten times. This rearrangement joins TRBV29-1 to TRBJ1-2, with a tentative D call TRBD1 (5 bases). The CDR3 consists of 16 residues. V gave up 0 bases and J gave up 4 bases, with 18 bases separating them. The germline gives CDR1 SQVTM, CDR2 ANQGSEA. The CDR3 is CSVEDFRGAWGYGYTF. The CDR3 region has the DNA TGCAGCGTTGAAGATTTTCGCGGGGCTTGGGGCTATGGCTACACCTTC.

The rearrangement joins TRBV3-1 (or the pseudogene TRBV3-2) to TRBJ1-2, with D possibly TRBD1 on 6 matching bases. The CDR3 runs to 16 residues. Looked up from germline, CDR1 is LGHDT and CDR2 is YNNKEL (reference sequence). The V gene lost 4 bases and the J gene lost 1 base, with 16 bases spanning the gap. CDR3 DNA: TGTGCCAGCAGCCCGACAGGAGAAACTCTTAACTATGGCTACACCTTC. Translation gives CASSPTGETLNYGYTF.

This clone was counted only a few times. The chain combines TRBV4-2 with TRBJ2-7, with unresolved D. V was pared by 0 bases and J by 4 bases, with 7 bases between. The V gene's germline CDR1 is LGHNA and CDR2 YNFKEQ. The CDR3 spans 13 residues. DNA of the CDR3: TGTGCCAGCAGCCAAGAAACAGTTTACGAGCAGTACTTC. This gives the protein CASSQETVYEQYF.

The chain couples TRBV3-1 (or the pseudogene TRBV3-2) to TRBJ1-1, with D possibly TRBD1 on 6 matching bases. The CDR3 sequence is 15 residues long. Germline V gives CDR1 LGHDT, CDR2 YNNKEL (reference sequence). The germline V and J ends were trimmed by 4 bases and 0 bases, with 12 bases remaining between them. Written as DNA, the CDR3 is TGTGCCAGCAGCCCCAGGGGCAGGATGAACACTGAAGCTTTCTTT. Amino acids: CASSPRGRMNTEAFF.

CDR3 residues: CASSLRGGYNSPLHF. As DNA, the CDR3 is TGTGCCAGCAGCTTAAGGGGAGGCTATAATTCACCCCTCCACTTT. This sequence joins TRBV7-2 and TRBJ1-6; tentatively, D is TRBD1 (5 bases). V lost 2 bases and J 3 bases, leaving 8 bases between the germline ends. The CDR3 loop spans 15 amino acids. Germline CDR1 SGHTA, CDR2 FQGNSA.

V and J are TRBV18 and TRBJ1-3; D may be TRBD1 (6 bases). Trimming removed 5 bases from V and 1 base from J, with 6 bases in between. The germline V gene encodes CDR1 KGHSH and CDR2 LQKENI. This CDR3 has 13 amino acids. CDR3 sequence: CASSGQSGNTIYF. CDR3 bases: TGTGCCAGCTCAGGACAGTCTGGAAACACCATATATTTT.

The CDR3 sequence is CASSYSRGAGNQPQHF. The DNA of the CDR3 is TGTGCCAGCAGTTACTCGAGGGGAGCGGGAAATCAGCCCCAGCATTTT. The J gene is TRBJ1-5, the V gene TRBV6-2 or TRBV6-3; D may be TRBD1 (5 bases). Germline V lookup: CDR1 MNHEY, CDR2 SVGEGT. The length of the CDR3 is 16 residues. With 0 bases removed from V and 4 bases from J, the gap between germline ends came to 13 bases.

The chain has TRBV14 and TRBJ2-1; TRBD2 matches at 14 bases. Germline assignment: CDR1 SGHDN and CDR2 FVKESK. CDR3 size: 16 residues. V lost 3 bases, J lost 7 bases, and 5 bases stayed unmatched. The CDR3 coding sequence is TGTGCCAGCAGCCAGACTAGCGGGAGGGCCGGGAATGAGCAGTTCTTC. Translating it yields CASSQTSGRAGNEQFF.

The genes are TRBV19 and TRBJ2-2; D is undetermined. Trimming pared 1 base from V and 3 bases from J, leaving 18 bases between. This CDR3 contains 18 residues. Germline V lookup: CDR1 LNHDA, CDR2 SQIVND (reference sequence). This CDR3 reads CASSIGTERRSYTGELFF. CDR3 coding DNA: TGTGCCAGTAGTATAGGCACTGAGAGGCGGTCCTACACCGGGGAGCTGTTTTTT.

This clone was counted once. CDR3 protein: CASSLGAGDREQFF. In nucleotides, the CDR3 is TGCGCCAGCAGCTTGGGAGCGGGAGATCGAGAGCAGTTCTTC. The V and J genes are TRBV5-1 and TRBJ2-1; 8 bases are shared with TRBD2. Germline trimming cut 0 bases from V and 10 bases from J; bases unmatched to any gene: 6. Germline V gene lookup returns CDR1 SGHRS and CDR2 YFSETQ. This CDR3 spans 14 amino acids.

This clone turned up a few times. The V gene is TRBV30, the J gene TRBJ1-3; D ambiguous. V lost 1 base to trimming and J lost 0 bases, with 19 bases between them. Per the germline V gene, CDR1 is GTSNPN and CDR2 is SVGIG (reference sequence). The CDR3 has 18 residues. The CDR3 nucleotides are TGTGCCTGGAGTGCCCCCGGGAATCGACATTCCTCTGGAAACACCATATATTTT. Protein: CAWSAPGNRHSSGNTIYF. Full variable domain (outside the CDR3, taken from reference TRBV30 and TRBJ1-3): SQTIHQWPATLVQPVGSPLSLECTVEGTSNPNLYWYRQAAGRGLQLLFYSVGIGQISSEVPQNLSASRPQDRQFILSSKKLLLSDSGFYLCAWSAPGNRHSSGNTIYFGEGSWLTVV.

The CDR3 nucleotides read TGTGCCATCAGTGACCGTTTGAGTGAAGCTTTCTTT. Translation: CAISDRLSEAFF. The chain carries TRBV10-3 and TRBJ1-1; no firm D call. The CDR3 runs to 12 residues. The V gene lost 3 bases and the J gene lost 7 bases, with 9 bases spanning the gap. The germline V gene has CDR1 ENHRY and CDR2 SYGVKD.

The chain employs TRBV28 and TRBJ1-1; no definite D call. The V and J ends lost 4 bases and 0 bases respectively, with 15 bases between them. The CDR3 totals 16 residues. The germline CDR1 and CDR2 sequences are MDHEN and SYDVKM. The chain's CDR3 is CASSWAFGSMNTEAFF. As DNA, the CDR3 is TGTGCCAGCAGTTGGGCTTTCGGCAGTATGAACACTGAAGCTTTCTTT.

This clone has only a few counts. The CDR3 spells CASSPKQGFNTEAFF. CDR3 in DNA: TGTGCCAGCTCACCCAAACAGGGGTTTAACACTGAAGCTTTCTTT. The rearrangement uses TRBV18 and TRBJ1-1, with TRBD1 identical over 7 bases. Looked up from germline, CDR1 is KGHSH and CDR2 is LQKENI. The CDR3 length is 15 residues. Unmatched junction bases numbered 6, after V lost 3 bases and J lost 2 bases. Full variable domain (outside the CDR3, taken from reference TRBV18 and TRBJ1-1): NAGVMQNPRHLVRRRGQEARLRCSPMKGHSHVYWYRQLPEEGLKFMVYLQKENIIDESGMPKERFSAEFPKEGPSILRIQQVVRGDSAAYFCASSPKQGFNTEAFFGQGTRLTVV.

J is TRBJ2-4 and V is TRBV13; no clear D gene. Germline V gene data show CDR1 as PRHDT and CDR2 as FYEKMQ (reference sequence). Trimming stripped 3 bases from V and 0 bases from J, with 9 bases between. This CDR3 spans 15 amino acids. CDR3 sequence: CASSFLDLAKNIQYF. The DNA for the CDR3 is TGTGCCAGCAGCTTTTTAGATCTAGCCAAAAACATTCAGTACTTC.

V usage is TRBV5-1 and J usage is TRBJ1-1; weak D call: TRBD1 (5 bases). Germline V gene sequence: CDR1 SGHRS, CDR2 YFSETQ. The V end lost 2 bases, the J end lost 7 bases, and 15 bases lay between the germline ends. This CDR3 region has 14 residues. The CDR3 DNA reads as TGCGCCAGCAGCTTTGATAGACAGACCCTTGAAGCTTTCTTT. As protein: CASSFDRQTLEAFF. Drawing the rest from reference TRBV5-1 and TRBJ1-1, the complete variable domain is KAGVTQTPRYLIKTRGQQVTLSCSPISGHRSVSWYQQTPGQGLQFLFEYFSETQRNKGNFPGRFSGRQFSNSRSEMNVSTLELGDSALYLCASSFDRQTLEAFFGQGTRLTVV.

The chain couples TRBV10-3 to TRBJ2-1; 9 bases map to TRBD2. The CDR3 is made up of 16 amino acids. J gave up 6 bases and V 0 bases, and 6 bases lay outside the gene matches. Germline loops: CDR1 ENHRY, CDR2 SYGVKD. CDR3 bases: TGTGCCATCAGTGAGTCAGGAGCGGGAGGCAGCAATGAGCAGTTCTTC. Translation: CAISESGAGGSNEQFF.

The DNA for the CDR3 is TGTGCCAGCAGTACCCAGGGGCCCTTTGGAGCTTTCTTT. Its translation is CASSTQGPFGAFF. The chain couples TRBV28 to TRBJ1-1, with D possibly matching TRBD1 (6 bases). This CDR3 is built from 13 residues. Germline CDR1 and CDR2: MDHEN and SYDVKM. The V gene lost 5 bases and the J gene lost 10 bases, with 17 bases spanning the gap.

J is TRBJ1-5 and V is TRBV11-2, with TRBD1 as a possible D gene (6 bases). The CDR3 has 14 amino acids. Germline-derived CDR1 and CDR2 are SGHAT and FQNNGV. V was shortened by 4 bases and J by 3 bases, with 10 bases between the two germline ends. CDR3 region: CASSYTGSNQPQHF. Written as DNA, the CDR3 is TGTGCCAGCAGCTATACAGGGTCCAATCAGCCCCAGCATTTT. Variable domain in full (rest from reference TRBV11-2 and TRBJ1-5): EAGVAQSPRYKIIEKRQSVAFWCNPISGHATLYWYQQILGQGPKLLIQFQNNGVVDDSQLPKDRFSAERLKGVDSTLKIQPAKLEDSAVYLCASSYTGSNQPQHFGDGTRLSIL.